This TCR beta chain was obtained from a study of blood T cell repertoires in COVID-19. This CDR3 spans 17 amino acids. V shed 5 bases and J shed 3 bases, with 17 bases lying between them. Germline loops: CDR1 SEHNR, CDR2 FQNEAQ (reference sequence). Profiled with immunoSEQ multiplex PCR; TCRdb holds only in-frame clones, not every one. The sample gives a few hundred thousand clones, about 85% of which show up once; roughly 0.94% is in the top ten. This sequence originates from a human donor with COVID-19, enrolled during active disease. The donor label of this sample is uncertain. The specimen sequenced was peripheral blood. The genes are TRBV7-9 and TRBJ2-6; D is uncertain. Written as DNA, the CDR3 is TGTGCCAGCAGCGACTTCGCTCTAGTGGGTGGGGCCAACGTCCTGACTTTC. Its translation: CASSDFALVGGANVLTF.